The 14 T cell receptor beta chains given below trace back to one sample, sequenced in a study of cytomegalovirus exposure and HLA in healthy donors. Use of 60 Vbeta and 13 Jbeta primers characterized the PCR. Clones were sequenced by immunoSEQ multiplex PCR, and TCRdb holds only the in-frame ones, with some missing. The data hold about 130,000 clones, with about 79% observed a single time. Sample: PBMCs. All receptors come from a man between 18 and 29 years old in good health and CMV-seronegative.

This chain connects TRBV7-9 to TRBJ1-2; tentative D call: TRBD1 (5 bases). Germline CDR1 is SEHNR and CDR2 is FQNEAQ (reference sequence). The CDR3 is made up of 16 amino acids. Trimming removed 1 base at V and 2 bases at J, with 14 bases between. The CDR3 DNA follows: TGTGCCAGCAGCTTAGTAGGCCAGGGACTAAACTATGGCTACACCTTC. This sequence encodes CASSLVGQGLNYGYTF. Together with reference TRBV7-9 and TRBJ1-2, the CDR3 gives the full variable domain: DTGVSQNPRHKITKRGQNVTFRCDPISEHNRLYWYRQTLGQGPEFLTYFQNEAQLEKSRLLSDRFSAERPKGSFSTLEIQRTEQGDSAMYLCASSLVGQGLNYGYTFGSGTRLTVV.

In its sample, this clone was seen a few times. The V gene is TRBV7-9, the J gene TRBJ2-1; 8 bases agree with TRBD2. Germline V gene lookup returns CDR1 SEHNR and CDR2 FQNEAQ (reference sequence). The CDR3 has 15 residues. The J segment lost 10 bases and the V segment lost 4 bases, leaving 12 bases of the junction unmatched. The chain's CDR3 is CASSSGTRSLGEQFF. The CDR3 nucleotides are TGTGCCAGCAGCTCCGGGACTAGGAGTTTAGGGGAGCAGTTCTTC.

The V call is TRBV5-1, the J call TRBJ1-1; 8 bases agree with TRBD1. The germline V gene has CDR1 SGHRS and CDR2 YFSETQ. Trimming removed 2 bases from V and 6 bases from J; junction bases left unmatched: 3. There are 13 residues in the CDR3. In nucleotides, the CDR3 is TGCGCCAGCAGCTTTGGACAGGGTCCTGAAGCTTTCTTT. Its translation: CASSFGQGPEAFF.

This clone has a single count. This chain uses TRBV6-6 with TRBJ1-5; D possibly corresponds to TRBD1 (5 bases). V gave up 10 bases and J gave up 2 bases, with 21 bases separating them. There are 16 residues in the CDR3. In germline, CDR1 is MNHNY, CDR2 SVGAGI (reference sequence). The CDR3 loop is CATLTGRRAGNQPQHF. As DNA, the CDR3 is TGTGCCACCCTAACGGGTCGCAGGGCTGGCAATCAGCCCCAGCATTTT.

The chain employs TRBV9 and TRBJ2-1; no firm D call. Trimming took off 7 bases at V and 2 bases at J, with 16 bases between the two ends. This CDR3 is 15 amino acids long. Germline lookup yields CDR1 SGDLS and CDR2 YYNGEE. This CDR3 is CASSIGQAPYNEQFF. The CDR3 coding sequence is TGTGCCAGCTCGATCGGTCAGGCTCCCTACAATGAGCAGTTCTTC.

The V call is TRBV28, the J call TRBJ1-2; no definite D call. Per germline, CDR1 MDHEN and CDR2 SYDVKM. V lost 2 bases and J lost 8, with 15 bases in between. The CDR3 has 14 residues. CDR3 in amino acids: CASSLSSHTRGYTF. CDR3 DNA: TGTGCCAGCAGTTTAAGTAGCCATACGCGGGGCTACACCTTC.

The chain joins TRBV6-5 to TRBJ1-2; D is possibly TRBD1 (6 bases). V was cut by 5 bases and J by 0 bases, with 13 bases left in between. The CDR3 extends over 15 amino acids. Germline-derived CDR1 and CDR2 are MNHEY and SVGAGI. CDR3 amino acids: CASSPQGLANYGYTF. CDR3 sequence (DNA): TGTGCCAGCAGTCCACAGGGCTTAGCTAACTATGGCTACACCTTC.

By share of the sample, this clone is medium-sized (0.01 to 0.1%). The chain couples TRBV4-3 to TRBJ2-2, with 16 bases lining up with TRBD2. V shed 3 bases and J 6 bases; nucleotides not matched to a gene: 10. This CDR3 contains 19 residues. Germline V gene data show CDR1 as LGHNA and CDR2 as YSLEER. The CDR3 coding sequence is TGCGCCAGCAGCCAGTTTTCCGGGACTAGCGGGAGGGCCGCCGGGGAGCTGTTTTTT. This encodes CASSQFSGTSGRAAGELFF.

This clone has a single count. For the CDR3, the DNA is TGTGCCAGCAGCTTACCAGCGGGAGGAGGAGGCACAGATACGCAGTATTTT. It encodes CASSLPAGGGGTDTQYF. The rearrangement joins TRBV7-2 to TRBJ2-3; 9 bases match TRBD2. Trimming removed 2 bases from V and 1 base from J; junction bases left unmatched: 7. The CDR3 has 17 amino acids. Germline V gene lookup returns CDR1 SGHTA and CDR2 FQGNSA.

The chain has TRBV28 and TRBJ1-2; the match to TRBD1 covers 7 bases. The germline V gene has CDR1 MDHEN and CDR2 SYDVKM. This CDR3 has 16 residues. V was pared by 3 bases and J by 4 bases, with 11 bases of the junction left unmatched. CDR3 residues: CASSLQSGTVLYGYTF. In nucleotides, the CDR3 is TGTGCCAGCAGTTTGCAGTCCGGGACAGTTCTCTATGGCTACACCTTC.

The DNA of the CDR3 is TGTGCCAGCAGCTCAGGCGTCTATCGCTCGTACTTC. This gives the protein CASSSGVYRSYF. The rearrangement uses TRBV7-9 and TRBJ2-7; D is ambiguous. V lost 4 bases and J lost 12, with 16 bases in between. This CDR3 has 12 residues. Germline V lookup: CDR1 SEHNR, CDR2 FQNEAQ (reference sequence).

This clone appeared a single time. The rearrangement joins TRBV9 to TRBJ1-6, with TRBD1 matching 7 bases. This CDR3 has 17 residues. Trimming cost V 3 bases and J 8 bases; bases outside gene matches: 14. From germline, CDR1 is SGDLS and CDR2 YYNGEE. CDR3: CASSAPPWDSGDSPLHF. In nucleotides, the CDR3 is TGTGCCAGCAGCGCTCCCCCTTGGGACAGTGGGGATTCACCCCTCCACTTT.

The chain's CDR3 is CASSQEGRVAGTDTQYF. The DNA of the CDR3 is TGTGCCAGCAGCCAAGAAGGTAGAGTAGCGGGCACAGATACGCAGTATTTT. The genes are TRBV4-2 and TRBJ2-3; TRBD2 is a possible D gene (6 bases). From germline, CDR1 is LGHNA and CDR2 YNFKEQ. This CDR3 spans 17 amino acids. Trimming left V 0 bases short and J 1 base short, with 14 bases between.

The chain uses TRBV29-1 and TRBJ2-2; D may be TRBD2 (5 bases). Germline CDR1 and CDR2: SQVTM and ANQGSEA. This CDR3 spans 15 amino acids. The V end lost 6 bases, the J end lost 4 bases, and 18 bases lay between the germline ends. This CDR3 is CSVGGLRAGTGELFF. DNA of the CDR3: TGCAGCGTGGGTGGATTGCGGGCCGGCACCGGGGAGCTGTTTTTT.